This T cell receptor beta chain is from a study of Tregs in tolerant kidney transplant recipients. Study-level findings and limits: For some patients, primers changed over time, blocking nucleotide-level comparison.

The junction had 14 bases not matched to a gene; V was cut back by 6 bases and J by 10 bases. The CDR3 extends over 14 amino acids. Germline V gene lookup returns CDR1 MDHEN and CDR2 SYDVKM. Libraries were prepared by immunoSEQ multiplex PCR; TCRdb keeps only in-frame clonotypes and omits some of them. Of about 110,000 clones listed, 90% were seen once; the top ten hold nearly 0.35%. Of note for this clone: The antigen is not known.

The V gene is TRBV28, the J gene TRBJ1-1, with 7 bases matching TRBD1. The specimen comprised CD4+ T cells from blood, sampled before the transplant. The sequence was collected from a human donor who received a combined kidney and bone marrow transplant. Written as DNA, the CDR3 is TGTGCCAGCAGCGACAGAGACAGGGCAGGGGGAGCTTTCTTT. As protein: CASSDRDRAGGAFF.